This TCR beta chain was recovered during a study of identifying expanded T cells in peripheral blood. About this clone itself: Its antigen is undetermined.

Notes on the study in general: Across healthy donors, higher total template counts meant significantly greater approximately two-week count variance.

TCRdb's copy holds only in-frame clones and misses some; the assay was immunoSEQ multiplex PCR. The sample carries about 100,000 clones, over 80% recorded once. Collection occurred without any documented infections or immune events in donors. The CDR3 runs to 16 residues. The germline gives CDR1 SQVTM, CDR2 ANQGSEA. Trimming left V 2 bases short and J 7 bases short, with 23 bases between. The rearrangement uses TRBV29-1 and TRBJ2-5; D perhaps matches TRBD2 (6 bases). This clonotype was sampled from a person between 18 and 75 years old in good health. Sequenced material: blood. CDR3 DNA: TGCAGCGTTGAATTCTCCCTGGGCGGGATGGGGGTGACCCAGTACTTC. As protein: CSVEFSLGGMGVTQYF.